Here is one T cell receptor (beta chain) with its context. This sample was included in a study of blood T cell repertoires in COVID-19. In the original processing: Reference gene primer amplification in the assay estimated nucleated cell counts. Sequencing was performed with immunoSEQ multiplex PCR; in TCRdb, only in-frame clones are kept and a portion is missing. V, J and clone size derive from that table, while D and trimming were established from the DNA sequence. This table has 11,000 to 15,000 clones, 80% to 90% appearing once. The V segment lost 1 base and the J segment 7 bases; nucleotides outside the gene matches: 5. The germline V gene encodes CDR1 SGHRS and CDR2 YFSETQ. There are 15 residues in the CDR3.

This chain connects TRBV5-1 to TRBJ1-6, with 7 bases matching TRBD1. This sequence was found in a human donor in a cohort sampled during active COVID-19. Input material: peripheral blood. CDR3 loop: CASSLSTGQNSPLHF. In DNA form, the CDR3 reads TGCGCCAGCAGCTTGTCGACAGGGCAGAATTCACCCCTCCACTTT.